The rows below give T cell receptor beta chains drawn from one sample of a study of cytomegalovirus exposure and HLA in healthy donors. The repertoire was sequenced with immunoSEQ multiplex PCR; TCRdb's copy has only in-frame clones and lacks some. The sample lists over 120,000 clones, around 80% occurring once. Sequencing was performed on PBMCs. These TCRs come from a man aged 45-65 years in good health and CMV-seronegative. Each CDR3 is given with its conserved first and last residue. Fields, in order: D gene, J gene, V gene, clone size, CDR3 DNA, CDR3 protein. The D gene is left open where the match is weak. Some rows have no size entry. The others give once, few or many, or a class for an expanded clone.

D: .
J: TRBJ1-1
V: TRBV10-3
size: .
DNA: TGTGCCATCAGTGAGTCGGGCCTTAACACTGAAGCTTTCTTT
CDR3: CAISESGLNTEAFF

D: .
J: TRBJ2-7
V: TRBV11-2
size: once
DNA: TGTGCCAGCAGCGGAGGCAACGAGCAGTACTTC
CDR3: CASSGGNEQYF

D: .
J: TRBJ1-2
V: TRBV30
size: .
DNA: TGTGCCTGGAAGGCGACAGTTGGCTACACCTTC
CDR3: CAWKATVGYTF

D: TRBD2
J: TRBJ2-3
V: TRBV27
size: .
DNA: TGTGCCAGCAGTTACCTCGCCTCCGGGAGGACAGATACGCAGTATTTT
CDR3: CASSYLASGRTDTQYF

D: TRBD2
J: TRBJ2-5
V: TRBV18
size: .
DNA: TGTGCCAGCTCACAGACTAGCGGGGGTGAAGAGACCCAGTACTTC
CDR3: CASSQTSGGEETQYF

D: TRBD1
J: TRBJ2-7
V: TRBV15
size: .
DNA: TGTGCCACCAGCGGCCGGGACAGGGATACGGAGCAGTACTTC
CDR3: CATSGRDRDTEQYF

D: .
J: TRBJ1-4
V: TRBV28
size: .
DNA: TGTGCCAGCAATACAGTTGCAACTAATGAAAAACTGTTTTTT
CDR3: CASNTVATNEKLFF

D: TRBD1
J: TRBJ1-5
V: TRBV6-6
size: .
DNA: TGTGCCAGCAGACAAACTGACAGGGAAGGTCAGCCCCAGCATTTT
CDR3: CASRQTDREGQPQHF

D: .
J: TRBJ1-4
V: TRBV7-9
size: .
DNA: TGTGCCAGCAGCTTACCAGGCGCAACTAATGAAAAACTGTTTTTT
CDR3: CASSLPGATNEKLFF

D: TRBD2
J: TRBJ2-2
V: TRBV4-1
size: .
DNA: TGCGCCAGCAGCCCGGGGACTAGCGGGAGATTCGGGGAGCTGTTTTTT
CDR3: CASSPGTSGRFGELFF

D: .
J: TRBJ1-4
V: TRBV25-1
size: few
DNA: TGTGCCAGCAGGGGAGGTTTAGGGATGAATGAAAAACTGTTTTTT
CDR3: CASRGGLGMNEKLFF

D: .
J: TRBJ1-2
V: TRBV27
size: .
DNA: TGTGCCAGCACCCTAAACGGGCAGGGAAGACGCTATGGCTACACCTTC
CDR3: CASTLNGQGRRYGYTF

D: TRBD1
J: TRBJ2-2
V: TRBV6-4
size: .
DNA: TGTGCCAGCAGAGCCGGGGACAGGGGGCCCGGGGAGCTGTTTTTT
CDR3: CASRAGDRGPGELFF

D: .
J: TRBJ2-3
V: TRBV5-1
size: .
DNA: TGCGCCAGCAGCTTGATCCCGGACAGACGGACAGATACGCAGTATTTT
CDR3: CASSLIPDRRTDTQYF

D: .
J: TRBJ1-1
V: TRBV27
size: .
DNA: TGTGCCAGCAGTTTCCACGGGTCCTTGAACACTGAAGCTTTCTTT
CDR3: CASSFHGSLNTEAFF

D: .
J: TRBJ1-3
V: TRBV12-5
size: .
DNA: TGTGCTAGTGGTTCCCTCGGAGACACCATATATTTT
CDR3: CASGSLGDTIYF

D: .
J: TRBJ1-4
V: TRBV7-9
size: .
DNA: TGTTCCAGCAGCCCCTCCTCAGGGCTCGGAACTAATGAAAAACTGTTTTTT
CDR3: CSSSPSSGLGTNEKLFF

D: .
J: TRBJ2-2
V: TRBV7-3
size: .
DNA: TGTGCCAGCAGCTTAAACAGGGTTAACACCGGGGAGCTGTTTTTT
CDR3: CASSLNRVNTGELFF

D: .
J: TRBJ2-7
V: TRBV5-5
size: .
DNA: TGTGCCAGCAATCTTGAGGGCTCCTACGAGCAGTACTTC
CDR3: CASNLEGSYEQYF

D: TRBD1
J: TRBJ2-3
V: TRBV6-1
size: .
DNA: TGTGCCAGCATACAGGGGCCATTCACAGATACGCAGTATTTT
CDR3: CASIQGPFTDTQYF

D: .
J: TRBJ1-4
V: TRBV11-2
size: once
DNA: TGTGCCAGCAGCTTAGGCGGCAGGGGTGAGGGTGAAAAACTGTTTTTT
CDR3: CASSLGGRGEGEKLFF

D: .
J: TRBJ2-7
V: TRBV7-9
size: .
DNA: TGTGCCAGCAGCTTAGGGGGGGAGCCCGGCTACGAGCAGTACTTC
CDR3: CASSLGGEPGYEQYF

D: .
J: TRBJ1-2
V: TRBV15
size: few
DNA: TGTGCCACCAGCAGAGATGAAGGGAGCGGCTACACCTTC
CDR3: CATSRDEGSGYTF

D: TRBD1
J: TRBJ2-6
V: TRBV9
size: few
DNA: TGTGCCAGCAGCCCACGACAGGGATCTGGGGCCAACGTCCTGACTTTC
CDR3: CASSPRQGSGANVLTF

D: .
J: TRBJ2-5
V: TRBV7-9
size: .
DNA: TGTGCCAGCATCCGCGTCCAGGGGACCGCAAAGACCCAGTACTTC
CDR3: CASIRVQGTAKTQYF

D: TRBD1
J: TRBJ1-2
V: TRBV7-9
size: .
DNA: TGTGCCAGCAGCAATACGAGGACAGGTCTTACCTTC
CDR3: CASSNTRTGLTF